The next 18 T cell receptor beta chains were all read from a single sample in a study of T cells in women clearing cervical HPV infection. Libraries were prepared by immunoSEQ multiplex PCR; TCRdb keeps only in-frame clonotypes and omits some of them. The sample features roughly 40,000 clones, with about 5% in its top ten. The specimen sequenced was blood buffy coat. The receptors originated from a woman between 18 and 69 years old with a cervical HPV16 infection that either progressed to CIN3+ or cleared (not recorded which).

Notes on this clone: The read gets to within 3 residues of the CDR3 end, and the germline J gene fills in the rest. This chain links TRBV19 with TRBJ2-5, with TRBD2 matching over 15 bases. The V segment lost 7 bases and the J segment 5 bases; nucleotides outside the gene matches: 14. The length of the CDR3 is 18 residues. Germline-derived CDR1 and CDR2 are LNHDA and SQIVND (reference sequence). CDR3 bases read: TGTGCCAGTACTCCCGGACTAGCGGGGGGGCTGGTTATCGAGACC. Its translation is CASTPGLAGGLVIET. The whole CDR3 protein reads CASTPGLAGGLVIETQYF.

Regarding this clone: The read terminates 3 residues ahead of where the CDR3 ends, so the germline J gene completes it. The chain carries TRBV20-1 and TRBJ2-7; the match to TRBD2 covers 7 bases. This CDR3 has 16 amino acids. V shed 3 bases, J shed 2 bases, and the junction held 13 bases outside the gene matches. In germline, CDR1 is DFQATT, CDR2 SNEGSKA (reference sequence). The CDR3 here is CSARKTGVAGTYEQYF. The sequenced part of the CDR3 DNA is TGCAGTGCTAGGAAGACCGGGGTAGCGGGTACCTACGAG.

For this clone: The read terminates 3 residues before the CDR3 end, so the remaining end is supplied by the germline J gene. V and J are TRBV6-4 and TRBJ1-1; D is unclear. Germline V gene lookup returns CDR1 MRHNA and CDR2 SNTAGT. The germline V and J ends were trimmed by 5 bases and 1 base, with 8 bases remaining between them. This CDR3 spans 13 amino acids. The CDR3 bases that were read are TGTGCCAGCAGTAGACTGACGAACACTGAA. This translates into CASSRLTNTE. The entire CDR3 protein reads CASSRLTNTEAFF.

The covered CDR3 bases are TGTGCCAGCAGCCCCGGGGGGGCCGGCGGTTATGAG. Its translation: CASSPGGAGGYE. The whole CDR3 sequence is CASSPGGAGGYEQFF. The V and J genes are TRBV11-3 and TRBJ2-1; 8 bases map to TRBD2. The read gets to within 3 residues of the CDR3 end, and the germline J gene fills in the rest. The germline V gene has CDR1 SGHNT and CDR2 YENEEA. V trimming: 5 bases; J trimming: 8 bases; junction bases outside the gene matches: 11. This CDR3 contains 15 residues.

A word on this clone: Sequencing ends 3 residues short of the CDR3 end; the germline J gene provides the rest. The chain employs TRBV5-4 and TRBJ2-7; 7 nucleotides align to TRBD2. The germline V gene has CDR1 SGHNT and CDR2 YYREEE (reference sequence). The CDR3 consists of 16 residues. The V segment lost 5 bases and the J segment 2 bases; nucleotides outside the gene matches: 13. Partial CDR3 DNA: TGTGCCAGCAGGGGGCCCAATTTAGCGGGCCCCTACGAG. Translating it yields CASRGPNLAGPYE. The whole CDR3 is CASRGPNLAGPYEQYF.

As regards this clone: The read ends 3 residues before the CDR3 terminus; that terminus is restored from the germline J gene. This chain connects TRBV2 to TRBJ2-2; 9 bases line up with TRBD1. This CDR3 region has 14 residues. Germline CDR1 reads SNHLY; CDR2 reads FYNNEI. Trimming at V came to 6 bases and at J to 5 bases, leaving 4 bases not matched to a gene. The part of the CDR3 DNA that was read is TGTGCCAGCAGGGGACAGGGAGGAACCGGGGAG. It is translated as CASRGQGGTGE. The CDR3 in its entirety is CASRGQGGTGELFF.

Concerning this clone itself: A junction boundary mismatches the germline segment, possibly from a read error. The read comes to an end 3 residues before the CDR3 does, leaving the germline J gene to fill in the end. The rearrangement links TRBV5-1 to TRBJ2-1; D is perhaps TRBD1 (5 bases). CDR3 length: 13 residues. Germline assignment: CDR1 SGHRS and CDR2 YFSETQ. CDR3 bases read: TGCGCCAGCAGATTGGCCCAGGGTCTTGAG. Its protein is CASRLAQGLE. From start to end, the CDR3 is CASRLAQGLEQFF.

CDR3 in amino acids: CSASPGGMNTEAFF. The part of the CDR3 DNA that was read is TGCAGTGCTAGTCCCGGGGGAATGAACACTGAA. The chain recombines TRBV20-1 with TRBJ1-1, with D possibly TRBD1 on 5 matching bases. The sequence runs out 3 residues before the end of the CDR3; the remainder is reconstructed from the germline J gene. Germline loops: CDR1 DFQATT, CDR2 SNEGSKA (reference sequence). The length of the CDR3 is 14 residues. Trimming stripped 3 bases from V and 0 bases from J, with 11 bases between.

Remarks on this clone: The read ends 3 residues shy of where the CDR3 ends; the end is completed using the germline J gene. The V and J genes are TRBV9 and TRBJ1-3; D may be TRBD1 (6 bases). CDR1 is SGDLS and CDR2 is YYNGEE in the germline V gene. The CDR3 spans 16 residues. V lost 0 bases to trimming and J lost 3 bases, with 13 bases between them. The CDR3 protein is CASSVATGTFGNTIYF. The DNA read from the CDR3 is TGTGCCAGCAGCGTAGCGACCGGGACATTTGGAAACACC.

In the case of this clone: The CDR3 end lies 3 residues beyond the end of the read and is filled in from the germline J gene. This chain uses TRBV5-4 with TRBJ2-5; 11 nucleotides agree with TRBD2. This CDR3 has 15 residues. The ends lost 0 bases at V and 4 bases at J; junction bases unmatched: 2. Germline values: CDR1 SGHNT, CDR2 YYREEE (reference sequence). Here the CDR3 reads CASSLDSGGAETQYF. The DNA read from the CDR3 is TGTGCCAGCAGCTTGGATAGCGGGGGGGCAGAGACC.

Details on this clone: The read is 3 residues too short to cover the CDR3 end, so that end is filled in from the germline J gene. The rearrangement uses TRBV7-7 and TRBJ1-2; tentatively, D is TRBD1 (6 bases). CDR1 is SSHAT, CDR2 FNYEAQ, per germline (reference sequence). The V gene lost 4 bases and the J gene lost 6 bases, with 18 bases spanning the gap. The CDR3 is 15 amino acids. The DNA read from the CDR3 is TGTGCCAGCAGCTCCCCAGGGGCTTCGTTCGATGGC. Its translation is CASSSPGASFDG. The full-length CDR3 reads as CASSSPGASFDGYTF.

The sequenced CDR3 bases are TGTGCCTGGAGAGGGAGTAGCGGGGGTGCCTACGAG. Protein sequence: CAWRGSSGGAYE. The CDR3 in its entirety is CAWRGSSGGAYEQYF. The chain recombines TRBV30 with TRBJ2-7, with 9 bases aligning to TRBD2. The CDR3 end falls 3 residues outside the read, so it is completed with the germline J gene. This CDR3 has 15 residues. Per germline, CDR1 GTSNPN and CDR2 SVGIG (reference sequence). V lost 3 bases to trimming and J lost 2 bases; unmatched junction nucleotides: 8.

A word on this clone: The DNA ends 3 residues before the CDR3 does, and the rest of the CDR3 is filled in from the germline J gene. This chain links TRBV6-4 with TRBJ1-2; 10 nucleotides match TRBD1. After removal of 8 bases from V and 6 bases from J, the junction contained 6 bases not matched to a gene. Germline V gives CDR1 MRHNA, CDR2 SNTAGT. This CDR3 contains 13 residues. The CDR3 here is CASWGQGRHGYTF. The part of the CDR3 DNA that was read is TGTGCCAGCTGGGGACAGGGGCGTCATGGC.

Remarks on this clone: From the germline J gene comes the end of the CDR3, since the read stops 3 residues before it. V usage is TRBV5-6 and J usage is TRBJ1-5; D gene ambiguous. Germline V lookup: CDR1 SGHDT, CDR2 YYEEEE. This CDR3 contains 13 residues. V lost 4 bases and J lost 5, with 10 bases in between. CDR3 region: CASSGSPDQPQHF. The sequenced CDR3 bases are TGTGCCAGCAGCGGCTCGCCAGATCAGCCC.

With regard to this clone: The sequence runs out 3 residues before the end of the CDR3; the remainder is reconstructed from the germline J gene. The rearrangement links TRBV11-3 to TRBJ1-2; no clear D. V was cut by 7 bases and J by 1 base, with 10 bases left in between. CDR1 is SGHNT, CDR2 YENEEA, per germline. The length of the CDR3 is 13 residues. CDR3 region: CASTGRGNYGYTF. Incomplete CDR3 DNA: TGTGCCAGCACGGGCCGGGGTAACTATGGC.

Details on this clone: The read gets to within 3 residues of the CDR3 end, and the germline J gene fills in the rest. The chain is built from TRBV10-1 and TRBJ1-5; 11 bases fit TRBD1. The germline gives CDR1 WNHNN, CDR2 SYGVQD (reference sequence). The CDR3 is 14 residues long. V was pared by 6 bases and J by 7 bases, with 5 bases of the junction left unmatched. The CDR3 loop is CASSTGTGGQPQHF. Incomplete CDR3 DNA: TGCGCCAGCAGCACCGGGACAGGGGGACAGCCC.

Turning to this clone: With the read ending 3 residues before the CDR3 end, the germline J gene is used to fill in that end. This chain uses TRBV5-8 with TRBJ2-5; D is unclear. Deletions cut 2 bases from V and 1 base from J, with 9 bases between. CDR3 length: 14 amino acids. Per the germline V gene, CDR1 is SGHTS and CDR2 is YDEGEE. CDR3 bases read: TGTGCCAGCAGCTTCCTTACAGTCCAAGAGACC. Protein sequence: CASSFLTVQET. From start to end, the CDR3 is CASSFLTVQETQYF.

Remarks on this clone: Sequencing ends 3 residues short of the CDR3 end; the germline J gene provides the rest. The rearrangement joins TRBV12-3 or TRBV12-4 to TRBJ1-1; 7 bases are a match to TRBD1. CDR3 size: 16 residues. V trimming: 5 bases; J trimming: 4 bases; junction bases outside the gene matches: 13. The DNA read from the CDR3 is TGTGCCAGCAGTGACTTACTACAGGGGATTGGCACTGAA. Amino acid sequence: CASSDLLQGIGTE. The entire CDR3 reads CASSDLLQGIGTEAFF.